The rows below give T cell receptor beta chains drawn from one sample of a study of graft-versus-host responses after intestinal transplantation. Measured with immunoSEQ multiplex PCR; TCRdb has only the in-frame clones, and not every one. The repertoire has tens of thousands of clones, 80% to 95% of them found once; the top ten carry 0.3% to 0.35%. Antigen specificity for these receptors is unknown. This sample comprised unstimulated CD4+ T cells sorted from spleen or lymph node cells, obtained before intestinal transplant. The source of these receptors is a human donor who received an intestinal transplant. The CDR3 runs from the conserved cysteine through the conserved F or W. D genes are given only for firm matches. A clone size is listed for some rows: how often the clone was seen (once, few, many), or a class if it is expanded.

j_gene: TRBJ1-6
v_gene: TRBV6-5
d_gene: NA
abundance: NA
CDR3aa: CASSYTVDSPLHF
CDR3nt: TGTGCCAGCAGTTACACGGTGGATTCACCCCTCCACTTT

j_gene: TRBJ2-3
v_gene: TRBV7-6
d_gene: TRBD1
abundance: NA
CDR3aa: CASSPRQGISTDTQYF
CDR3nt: TGTGCCAGCAGCCCCAGACAGGGAATTAGCACAGATACGCAGTATTTT

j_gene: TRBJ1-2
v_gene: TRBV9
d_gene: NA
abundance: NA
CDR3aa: CASSVGGDYGYTF
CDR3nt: TGTGCCAGCAGCGTAGGGGGCGATTATGGCTACACCTTC

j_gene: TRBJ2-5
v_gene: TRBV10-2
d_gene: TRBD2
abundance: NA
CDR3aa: CASLQGLAGGQETQYF
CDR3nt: TGCGCCAGCTTACAAGGACTAGCGGGAGGCCAAGAGACCCAGTACTTC

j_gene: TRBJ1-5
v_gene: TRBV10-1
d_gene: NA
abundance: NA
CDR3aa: CASSSGVNQPQHF
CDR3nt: TGCGCCAGCAGTTCAGGGGTCAATCAGCCCCAGCATTTT

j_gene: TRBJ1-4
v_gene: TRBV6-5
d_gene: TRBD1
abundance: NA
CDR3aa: CASRTPGTGAEKLFF
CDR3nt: TGTGCCAGCAGAACACCCGGGACAGGGGCTGAAAAACTGTTTTTT

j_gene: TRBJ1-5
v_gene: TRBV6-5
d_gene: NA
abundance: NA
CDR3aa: CAGARELAGNQPQHF
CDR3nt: TGTGCTGGGGCCAGGGAGTTGGCCGGCAATCAGCCCCAGCATTTT

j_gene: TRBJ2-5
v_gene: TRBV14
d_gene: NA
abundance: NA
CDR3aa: CASSQGRETQYF
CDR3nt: TGTGCCAGCAGCCAAGGTCGGGAGACCCAGTACTTC

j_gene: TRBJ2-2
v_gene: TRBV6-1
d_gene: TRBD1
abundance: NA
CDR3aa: CASRDRANTGELFF
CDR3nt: TGTGCCAGCCGTGACAGGGCGAACACCGGGGAGCTGTTTTTT

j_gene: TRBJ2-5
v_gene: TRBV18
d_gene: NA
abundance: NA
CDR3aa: CASSQLLQETQYF
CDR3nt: TGTGCCAGCTCGCAACTCCTCCAAGAGACCCAGTACTTC

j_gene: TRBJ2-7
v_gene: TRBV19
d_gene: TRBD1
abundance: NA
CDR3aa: CASSMDRGSYEQYF
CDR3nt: TGTGCCAGTAGTATGGACAGGGGTTCCTACGAGCAGTACTTC

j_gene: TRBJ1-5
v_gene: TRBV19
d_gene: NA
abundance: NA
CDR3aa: CASSTPIGREPQHF
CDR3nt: TGTGCCAGTAGTACTCCAATTGGCAGGGAGCCCCAGCATTTT

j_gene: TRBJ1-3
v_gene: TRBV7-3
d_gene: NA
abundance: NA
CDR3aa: CASSLLAGSGNTIYF
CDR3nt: TGTGCCAGCAGCTTACTGGCGGGCTCTGGAAACACCATATATTTT

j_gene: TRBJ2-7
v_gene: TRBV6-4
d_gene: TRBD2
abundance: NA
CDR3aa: CARLHEREYSYEQYF
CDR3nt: TGTGCCAGACTACACGAGCGGGAGTATTCCTACGAGCAGTACTTC

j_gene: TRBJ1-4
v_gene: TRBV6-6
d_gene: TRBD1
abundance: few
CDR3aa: CASRWTGANEKLFF
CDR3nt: TGTGCCAGCAGATGGACAGGGGCTAATGAAAAACTGTTTTTT

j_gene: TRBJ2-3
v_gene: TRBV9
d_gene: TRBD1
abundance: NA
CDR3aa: CASSVGAGGRDTQYF
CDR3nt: TGTGCCAGCAGCGTAGGGGCAGGGGGCAGAGATACGCAGTATTTT

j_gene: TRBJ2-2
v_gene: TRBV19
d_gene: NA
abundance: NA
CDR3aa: CASSNPGRNTGELFF
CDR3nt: TGTGCCAGTAGTAACCCGGGACGGAACACCGGGGAGCTGTTTTTT